This T cell receptor beta chain was retrieved from a study of blood T cell repertoires in COVID-19. Authors' analysis steps: Estimated nucleated cell counts came from reference gene primer amplification. The data were produced by immunoSEQ multiplex PCR, yet TCRdb's version contains in-frame clones alone and is incomplete. The V and J calls and the clone size are those of that table, but D and trimming were determined from the DNA. Found here are more than 95,000 clones, 75% to 85% of them singletons; the top ten hold about 40%. Note on this clone: Within the sample, other DNA sequences also encode this same CDR3.

Germline assignment: CDR1 SGDLS and CDR2 YYNGEE. The CDR3 is 15 residues long. Losses at the gene ends were 0 bases for V and 2 bases for J; bases not matched to a gene: 3. The receptor comes from a man in his forties or fifties with active or convalescent COVID-19. The specimen was peripheral blood. This rearrangement joins TRBV9 to TRBJ1-2; 8 bases line up with TRBD1. The CDR3 region has the DNA TGTGCCAGCAGCGTAGAGGCAGGGGGCAACTATGGCTACACCTTC. It yields the protein CASSVEAGGNYGYTF.